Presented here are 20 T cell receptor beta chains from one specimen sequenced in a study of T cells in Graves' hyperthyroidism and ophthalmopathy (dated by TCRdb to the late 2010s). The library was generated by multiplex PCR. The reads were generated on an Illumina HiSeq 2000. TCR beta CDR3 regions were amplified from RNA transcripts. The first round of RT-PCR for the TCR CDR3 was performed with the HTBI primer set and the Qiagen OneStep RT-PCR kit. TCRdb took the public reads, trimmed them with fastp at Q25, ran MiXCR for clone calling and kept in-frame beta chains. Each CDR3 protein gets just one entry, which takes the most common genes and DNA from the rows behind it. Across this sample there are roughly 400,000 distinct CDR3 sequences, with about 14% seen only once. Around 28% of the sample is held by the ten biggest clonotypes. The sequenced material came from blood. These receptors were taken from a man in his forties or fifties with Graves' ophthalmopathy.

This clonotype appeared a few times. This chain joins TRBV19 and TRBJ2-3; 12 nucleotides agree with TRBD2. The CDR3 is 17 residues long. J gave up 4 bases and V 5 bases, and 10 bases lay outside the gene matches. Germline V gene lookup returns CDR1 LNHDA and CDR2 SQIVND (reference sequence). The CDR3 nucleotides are TGTGCCAGTAGTGGGGCTCCGACTAGCGGGAGTTCAGATACGCAGTATTTT. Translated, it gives CASSGAPTSGSSDTQYF.

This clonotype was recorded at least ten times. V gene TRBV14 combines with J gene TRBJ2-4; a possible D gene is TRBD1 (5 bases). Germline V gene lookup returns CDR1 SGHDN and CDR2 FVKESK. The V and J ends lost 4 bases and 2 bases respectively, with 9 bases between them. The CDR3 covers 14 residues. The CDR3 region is CASSPQGTKNIQYF. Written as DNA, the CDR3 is TGTGCCAGCAGCCCTCAGGGTACCAAAAACATTCAGTACTTC.

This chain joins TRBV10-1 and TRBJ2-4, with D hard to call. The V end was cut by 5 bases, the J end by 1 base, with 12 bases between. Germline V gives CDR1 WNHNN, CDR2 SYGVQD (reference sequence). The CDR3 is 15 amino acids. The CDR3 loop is CASSICLWAKNIQYF. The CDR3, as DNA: TGCGCCAGCAGTATCTGCTTGTGGGCCAAAAACATTCAGTACTTC.

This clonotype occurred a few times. The CDR3 reads CSAPGPSYEQYF. As DNA, the CDR3 is TGCAGTGCTCCGGGACCTTCCTACGAGCAGTACTTC. This chain joins TRBV20-1 and TRBJ2-7; D is tentatively TRBD1 or TRBD2 (5 bases each). The ends were cut back, 5 bases at V and 1 base at J, with 9 bases in the middle. Germline V gene sequence: CDR1 DFQATT, CDR2 SNEGSKA (reference sequence). CDR3 size: 12 residues.

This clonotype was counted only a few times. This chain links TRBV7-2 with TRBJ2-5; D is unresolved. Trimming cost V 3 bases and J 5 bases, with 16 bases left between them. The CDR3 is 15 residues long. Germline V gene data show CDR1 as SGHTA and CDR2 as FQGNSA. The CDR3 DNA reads TGTGCCAGCAGCTTGGGCGGTGAGGCCTCGGAGACCCAGTACTTC. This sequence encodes CASSLGGEASETQYF.

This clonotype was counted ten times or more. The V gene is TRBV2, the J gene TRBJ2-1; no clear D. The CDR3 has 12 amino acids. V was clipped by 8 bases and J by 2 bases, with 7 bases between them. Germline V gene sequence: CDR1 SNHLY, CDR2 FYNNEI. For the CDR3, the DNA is TGTGCCAGCGGAACCACCTACAATGAGCAGTTCTTC. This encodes CASGTTYNEQFF.

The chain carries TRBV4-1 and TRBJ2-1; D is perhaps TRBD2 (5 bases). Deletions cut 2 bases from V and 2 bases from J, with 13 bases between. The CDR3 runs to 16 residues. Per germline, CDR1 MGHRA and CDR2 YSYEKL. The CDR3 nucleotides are TGCGCCAGCAGCCAAAAGGCGGGCACGACCTACAATGAGCAGTTCTTC. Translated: CASSQKAGTTYNEQFF.

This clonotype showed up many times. CDR3 DNA sequence: TGTGCCATCAGGGGGACAGCCGAAGAGACCCAGTACTTC. This encodes CAIRGTAEETQYF. The J gene is TRBJ2-5, the V gene TRBV10-3; TRBD1 matches at 7 bases. Germline trimming cut 6 bases from V and 3 bases from J; bases unmatched to any gene: 4. The CDR3 spans 13 residues. Per the germline V gene, CDR1 is ENHRY and CDR2 is SYGVKD.

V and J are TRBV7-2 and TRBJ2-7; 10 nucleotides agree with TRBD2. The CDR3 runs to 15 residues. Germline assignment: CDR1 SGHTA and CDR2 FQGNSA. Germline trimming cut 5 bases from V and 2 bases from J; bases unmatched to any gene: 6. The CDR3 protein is CASSLWTSGTYEQYF. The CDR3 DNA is TGTGCCAGCAGCCTGTGGACTAGCGGTACCTACGAGCAGTACTTC.

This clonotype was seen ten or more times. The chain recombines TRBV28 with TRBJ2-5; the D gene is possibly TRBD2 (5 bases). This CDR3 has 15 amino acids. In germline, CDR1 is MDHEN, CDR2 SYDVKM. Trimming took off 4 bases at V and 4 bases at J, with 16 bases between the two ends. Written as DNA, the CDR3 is TGTGCCAGCAGTTCACCCGGGGAGTTTGGAGAGACCCAGTACTTC. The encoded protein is CASSSPGEFGETQYF. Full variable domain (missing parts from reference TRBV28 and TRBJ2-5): DVKVTQSSRYLVKRTGEKVFLECVQDMDHENMFWYRQDPGLGLRLIYFSYDVKMKEKGDIPEGYSVSREKKERFSLILESASTNQTSMYLCASSSPGEFGETQYFGPGTRLLVL.

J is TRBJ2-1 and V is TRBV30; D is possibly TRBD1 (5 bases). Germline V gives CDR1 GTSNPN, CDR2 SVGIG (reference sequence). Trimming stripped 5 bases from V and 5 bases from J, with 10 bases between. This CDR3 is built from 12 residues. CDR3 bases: TGTGCCTGGGACACACAGGACAATGAGCAGTTCTTC. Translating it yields CAWDTQDNEQFF.

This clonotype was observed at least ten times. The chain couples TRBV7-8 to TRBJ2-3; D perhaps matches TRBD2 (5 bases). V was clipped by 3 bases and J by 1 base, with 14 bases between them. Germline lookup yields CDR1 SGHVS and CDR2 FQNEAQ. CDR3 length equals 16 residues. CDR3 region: CASSFVAVRGTDTQYF. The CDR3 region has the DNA TGTGCCAGCAGCTTTGTCGCGGTGAGGGGCACAGATACGCAGTATTTT.

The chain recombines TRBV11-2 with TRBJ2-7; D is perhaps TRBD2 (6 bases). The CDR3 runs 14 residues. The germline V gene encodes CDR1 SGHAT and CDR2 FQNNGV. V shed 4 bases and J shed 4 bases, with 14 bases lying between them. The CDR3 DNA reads TGTGCCAGCAGCTCTACGTCGAGCGGGTACGAGCAGTACTTC. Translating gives CASSSTSSGYEQYF.

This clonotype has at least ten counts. The CDR3 region is CASSPPRTSGRARDTQYF. CDR3 nucleotide sequence: TGTGCCAGCAGCCCGCCCCGGACTAGCGGGAGGGCCCGGGATACGCAGTATTTT. The J gene is TRBJ2-3, the V gene TRBV7-9; TRBD2 matches 15 bases. V lost 5 bases, J lost 6 bases, and 12 bases stayed unmatched. Germline V CDR1 and CDR2: SEHNR, FQNEAQ (reference sequence). CDR3 size: 18 residues.

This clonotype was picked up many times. CDR3 DNA: TGCGCCAGCAGCCCCGTCCCGGGACAGGGGGCGGGGGATACGCAGTATTTT. Translation gives CASSPVPGQGAGDTQYF. The J gene is TRBJ2-3, the V gene TRBV5-1; 12 nucleotides match TRBD1. The CDR3 totals 17 residues. Trimming removed 4 bases from V and 6 bases from J; junction bases left unmatched: 12. CDR1 and CDR2 from the germline V gene are SGHRS and YFSETQ.

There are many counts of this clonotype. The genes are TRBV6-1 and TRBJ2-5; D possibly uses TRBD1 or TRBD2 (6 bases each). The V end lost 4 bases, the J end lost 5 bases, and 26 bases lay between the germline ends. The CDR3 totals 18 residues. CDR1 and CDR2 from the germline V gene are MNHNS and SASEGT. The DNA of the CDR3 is TGTGCCAGCAGTGGAGAACTGACAGGCCCTACAGGAGGGGAGACCCAGTACTTC. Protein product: CASSGELTGPTGGETQYF.

The CDR3 loop is CASSLGGVAEAFF. CDR3 coding DNA: TGTGCCAGCAGCTTGGGAGGGGTTGCTGAAGCTTTCTTT. This chain joins TRBV7-9 and TRBJ1-1; TRBD1 might be the D (5 bases). The length of the CDR3 is 13 residues. The germline V gene has CDR1 SEHNR and CDR2 FQNEAQ (reference sequence). The V and J ends lost 3 bases and 6 bases respectively, with 11 bases between them.

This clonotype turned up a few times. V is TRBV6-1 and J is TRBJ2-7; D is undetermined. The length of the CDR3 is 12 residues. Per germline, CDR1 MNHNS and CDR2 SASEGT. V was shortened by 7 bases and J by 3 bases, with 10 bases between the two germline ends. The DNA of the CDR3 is TGTGCCAGCATGGAAAGGCACTACGAGCAGTACTTC. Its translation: CASMERHYEQYF.

The CDR3 protein is CSARSPAGRETQYF. CDR3 bases: TGCAGTGCTAGATCCCCCGCGGGGCGAGAGACCCAGTACTTC. The rearrangement joins TRBV20-1 to TRBJ2-5, with D possibly being TRBD2 (6 bases). Germline CDR1 is DFQATT and CDR2 is SNEGSKA (reference sequence). V dropped 2 bases and J dropped 4 bases, with 14 bases sitting between them. The CDR3 has 14 residues.

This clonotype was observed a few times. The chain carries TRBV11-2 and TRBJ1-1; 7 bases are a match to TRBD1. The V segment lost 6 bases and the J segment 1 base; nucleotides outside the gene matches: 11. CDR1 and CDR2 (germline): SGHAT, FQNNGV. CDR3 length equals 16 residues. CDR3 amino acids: CASRPLRTGWNTEAFF. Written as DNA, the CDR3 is TGTGCCAGCAGGCCACTTAGGACAGGATGGAACACTGAAGCTTTCTTT.